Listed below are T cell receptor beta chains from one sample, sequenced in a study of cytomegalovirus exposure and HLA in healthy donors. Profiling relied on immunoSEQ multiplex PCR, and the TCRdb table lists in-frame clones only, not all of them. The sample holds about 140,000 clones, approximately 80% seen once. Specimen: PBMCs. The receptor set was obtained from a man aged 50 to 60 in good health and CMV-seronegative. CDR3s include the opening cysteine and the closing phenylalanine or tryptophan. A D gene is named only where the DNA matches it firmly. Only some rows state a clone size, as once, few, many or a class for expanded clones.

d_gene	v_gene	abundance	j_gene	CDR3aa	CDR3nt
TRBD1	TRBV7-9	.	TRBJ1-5	CASSPRGSNSNQPQHF	TGTGCCAGCAGCCCCAGGGGGAGCAATAGCAATCAGCCCCAGCATTTT
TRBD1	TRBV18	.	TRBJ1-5	CASSPPFRQGERNQPQHF	TGTGCCAGCTCACCACCCTTCAGACAGGGGGAGCGCAATCAGCCCCAGCATTTT
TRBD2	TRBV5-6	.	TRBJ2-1	CASSPNLAGGYNEQFF	TGTGCCAGCAGCCCAAACCTAGCGGGGGGTTACAATGAGCAGTTCTTC
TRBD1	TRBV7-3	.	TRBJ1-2	CASSPGQVDVYGYTF	TGTGCCAGCAGCCCGGGACAGGTGGATGTCTATGGCTACACCTTC
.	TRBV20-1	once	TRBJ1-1	CSASGVTEAFF	TGCAGTGCTAGTGGAGTCACTGAAGCTTTCTTT
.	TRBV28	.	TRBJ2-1	CASRSGTLYNEQFF	TGTGCCTCACGGTCCGGGACACTCTACAATGAGCAGTTCTTC
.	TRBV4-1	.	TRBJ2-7	CASSQGLAISYEQYF	TGCGCCAGCAGCCAAGGCCTAGCGATCTCCTACGAGCAGTACTTC
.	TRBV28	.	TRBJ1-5	CASSFRYSNQPQHF	TGTGCCAGCAGTTTTCGGTATAGCAATCAGCCCCAGCATTTT
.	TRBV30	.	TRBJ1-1	CAWRGATGTEAFF	TGTGCCTGGAGGGGGGCGACAGGCACTGAAGCTTTCTTT
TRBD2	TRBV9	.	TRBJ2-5	CASSVAGGSSGGLETQYF	TGTGCCAGCAGCGTAGCTGGGGGGTCTAGCGGGGGGTTAGAGACCCAGTACTTC
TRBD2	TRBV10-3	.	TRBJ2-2	CAISDSGGNTGELFF	TGTGCCATCAGTGACTCGGGGGGGAACACCGGGGAGCTGTTTTTT
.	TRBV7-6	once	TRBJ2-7	CASSLAEGTYEQYF	TGTGCCAGCAGCTTAGCGGAGGGGACCTACGAGCAGTACTTC
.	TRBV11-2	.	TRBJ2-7	CASSSQQGYEQYF	TGTGCCAGCAGCTCCCAACAGGGCTACGAGCAGTACTTC
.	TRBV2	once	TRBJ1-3	CASSVRSQPLSGNTIYF	TGTGCCAGCAGTGTACGTTCACAGCCCCTCTCTGGAAACACCATATATTTT
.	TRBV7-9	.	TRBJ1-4	CASSSGTGATNEKLFF	TGTGCCAGCAGCTCAGGAACAGGAGCAACTAATGAAAAACTGTTTTTT
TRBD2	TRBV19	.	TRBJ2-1	CASSITTSGGAGSNEQFF	TGTGCCAGTAGTATTACTACTAGCGGGGGGGCCGGGTCAAATGAGCAGTTCTTC
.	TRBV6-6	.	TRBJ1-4	CASTFGRGGEKLFF	TGTGCCAGCACCTTCGGGAGGGGGGGGGAAAAACTGTTTTTT
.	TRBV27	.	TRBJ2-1	CASSWLRPTLSSYNEQFF	TGTGCCAGCAGTTGGCTGCGGCCTACACTGAGCTCCTACAATGAGCAGTTCTTC
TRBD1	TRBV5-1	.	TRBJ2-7	CASSPGDRGTYEQYF	TGCGCCAGCAGCCCGGGGGACAGGGGGACCTACGAGCAGTACTTC
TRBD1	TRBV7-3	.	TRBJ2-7	CASSFAGGATYEQYF	TGTGCCAGCAGCTTCGCAGGGGGCGCAACCTACGAGCAGTACTTC
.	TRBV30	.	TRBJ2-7	CAWSRGYEQYF	TGTGCCTGGAGTAGGGGCTACGAGCAGTACTTC
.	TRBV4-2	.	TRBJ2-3	CASSQGSFTSTDTQYF	TGTGCCAGCAGCCAAGGAAGCTTTACTAGCACAGATACGCAGTATTTT
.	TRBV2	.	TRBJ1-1	CASRDTAGYTEAFF	TGTGCCAGCAGGGACACAGCAGGATACACTGAAGCTTTCTTT
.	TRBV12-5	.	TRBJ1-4	CASGLGATNEKLFF	TGTGCTAGTGGTTTGGGAGCAACTAATGAAAAACTGTTTTTT
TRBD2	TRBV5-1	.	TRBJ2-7	CASSLETSGSGYEQYF	TGCGCCAGCAGCTTGGAGACTAGCGGGAGTGGGTACGAGCAGTACTTC
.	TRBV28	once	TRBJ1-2	CASSGSRLYGYTF	TGTGCCAGCAGTGGCTCGAGGCTCTATGGCTACACCTTC
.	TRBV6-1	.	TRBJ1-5	CASSSTHSNQPQHF	TGTGCCAGCAGTTCGACACATAGCAATCAGCCCCAGCATTTT
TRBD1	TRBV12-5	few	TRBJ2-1	CASGGPGQAYNEQFF	TGTGCTAGTGGTGGACCGGGACAGGCCTACAATGAGCAGTTCTTC